Each of the 4 T cell receptor beta chains below was sequenced from the same sample in a study of tumor-infiltrating lymphocytes in oesophageal squamous cell carcinoma. A single record per CDR3 protein comes from TCRdb applying MiXCR to the PCR reads. The table lists roughly 10,000 distinct CDR3 sequences, about 53% of them singletons, with approximately 39% in the top ten. The sequenced sample consisted of esophageal tumor tissue. These TCRs come from a female donor with esophageal squamous cell carcinoma.

This clonotype was seen at least ten times. This chain links TRBV12-3 or TRBV12-4 with TRBJ1-3; D is ambiguous. The CDR3 covers 17 residues. The V and J ends lost 2 bases and 0 bases respectively, with 14 bases between them. CDR3 in amino acids: CASSLRAGSFSGNTIYF. In nucleotides, the CDR3 is TGTGCCAGCAGTTTAAGGGCAGGCTCTTTCTCTGGAAACACCATATATTTT.

V is TRBV7-4 and J is TRBJ2-6, with D tentatively TRBD1 or TRBD2 (5 bases each). Judging by the DNA end, TRBJ2-7 fits better; the J call may be wrong. CDR1 is SGHVT and CDR2 is SQSDAQ in the germline V gene. The CDR3 spans 14 residues. CDR3 DNA sequence: TGTGCCAGCAGCCCGGTAGGGACCTCCTACGAGCAGTACTTC. It codes for CASSPVGTSYEQYF.

Ten or more counts support this clonotype. The chain links TRBV6-1 to TRBJ1-2; no definite D call. Germline V gene data show CDR1 as MNHNS and CDR2 as SASEGT. The CDR3 length is 13 residues. V lost 5 bases to trimming and J lost 4 bases, with 11 bases between them. The CDR3 DNA follows: TGTGCCAGCAGTCTCACACAGACCTATGGCTACACCTTC. Protein product: CASSLTQTYGYTF.

This clonotype was counted between two and nine times. The chain recombines TRBV14 with TRBJ2-7; D gene ambiguous. The V and J ends lost 3 bases and 2 bases respectively, with 11 bases between them. Germline CDR1 is SGHDN and CDR2 is FVKESK. This CDR3 comprises 14 residues. Written as DNA, the CDR3 is TGTGCCAGCAGCCATGATGGACGGACCTACGAGCAGTACTTC. Amino acid sequence: CASSHDGRTYEQYF.